This entry concerns a single T cell receptor beta chain. Its antigen is unknown. This sample is drawn from a study of cytomegalovirus exposure and HLA in healthy donors. Deletions cut 5 bases from V and 7 bases from J, with 27 bases between. There are 18 residues in the CDR3. CDR1 and CDR2 from the germline V gene are SGHVS and FNYEAQ. General study points: Further analysis was carried out later, and it showed several of the most significant clusters appearing linked to common viral pathogens. Analysis was carried out at a later point, and it linked a missense DCLRE1C variant to TCR beta V- and J-gene trimming.

Amplification used 60 Vbeta primers and 13 Jbeta primers. The data were produced by immunoSEQ multiplex PCR, yet TCRdb's version contains in-frame clones alone and is incomplete. The sample has 150,000 to 200,000 clones; approximately 80% are singletons. This clonotype originated in a male donor in good health and CMV-seropositive. The sample comprised PBMCs. The V and J genes are TRBV7-6 and TRBJ2-1; D perhaps matches TRBD2 (7 bases). CDR3 region: CASSRGRGGQGVTNEQFF. The CDR3 DNA reads as TGTGCCAGCAGCCGCGGTAGGGGGGGGCAGGGAGTCACAAATGAGCAGTTCTTC.